Sequencing of this TCR beta chain was carried out in a study of blood T cells in healthy people across ages. Every sample gave at least 5.5 micrograms of total RNA when it was extracted. This clonotype appeared a few times. J was trimmed by 1 base and V by 4 bases; bases with no gene match: 12. Per germline, CDR1 MNHEY and CDR2 SVGAGI. The CDR3 loop spans 19 amino acids. With a J-beta primer mix and a sample-barcoded 5' primer, a second PCR ran 7 to 11 cycles. A template-switch adaptor that had 12 random nucleotides put a tag on each cDNA molecule. Each CDR3 protein gets one entry after TCRdb re-called the 5' RACE reads with MiXCR. The top ten hold 20% to 25% of the sample, which has approximately 730,000 distinct CDR3 sequences, about 40% seen once.

Sequencing input: blood. The source is a woman aged 55-70 years in good health. V gene TRBV6-5 combines with J gene TRBJ2-3; 12 nucleotides match TRBD2. Written as DNA, the CDR3 is TGTGCCAGCAGTTCTTTGACTAGCGGGGGCCCATATGGCACAGATACGCAGTATTTT. Residues: CASSSLTSGGPYGTDTQYF.